Listed here is a single T cell receptor beta chain. What it binds is not known. CDR1 is LNHNV and CDR2 is YYDKDF in the germline V gene (reference sequence). This CDR3 is built from 14 residues. V gave up 9 bases and J gave up 0 bases; unmatched junction bases: 3. The record originates from a study of cytomegalovirus exposure and HLA in healthy donors. Study-wide findings and caveats: Rarity marked most TCR sequences, yet some public TCRs occurred in many donors. Reported findings show TCR beta sequences accurately forecast HLA-A and HLA-B alleles in most subjects. Exclusion as indistinguishable affected some V segments, including TRBV6-2 and TRBV6-3. For most TCR beta V segments, an earlier analysis put the productive rate at about 87% or about 30% of the time.

The study ran its PCR with 60 Vbeta and 13 Jbeta primers. Libraries were prepared by immunoSEQ multiplex PCR; TCRdb keeps only in-frame clonotypes and omits some of them. The profile shows under 200,000 clones, roughly 84% of them singletons. The V call is TRBV15, the J call TRBJ2-2; 8 bases fit TRBD1. Sample: PBMCs. This TCR came from a boy under 10 years old in good health and CMV-seronegative. In DNA, the CDR3 is TGTGCCACTTGGACAGGGACGAACACCGGGGAGCTGTTTTTT. Translated: CATWTGTNTGELFF.